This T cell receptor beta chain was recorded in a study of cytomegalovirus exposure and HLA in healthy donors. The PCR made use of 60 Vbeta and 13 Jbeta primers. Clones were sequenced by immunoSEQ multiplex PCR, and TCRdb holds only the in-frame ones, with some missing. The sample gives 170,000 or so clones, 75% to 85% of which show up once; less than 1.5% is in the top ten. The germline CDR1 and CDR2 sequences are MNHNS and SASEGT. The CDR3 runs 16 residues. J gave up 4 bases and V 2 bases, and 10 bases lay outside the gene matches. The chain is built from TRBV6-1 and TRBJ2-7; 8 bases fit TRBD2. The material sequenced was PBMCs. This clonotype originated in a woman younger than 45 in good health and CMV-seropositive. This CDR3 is CASSEILGSGIYEQYF. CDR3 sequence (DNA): TGTGCCAGCAGTGAAATTTTGGGTAGCGGGATTTACGAGCAGTACTTC.